This T cell receptor (beta chain) was recorded in a study of PD-L1 blockade in urothelial cancer. Whole-study context: After treatment start, blood was analyzed at 3 weeks (second dose) and at 6 weeks. Median T cell yield per blood sample was 120,000 to 150,000 cells.

Sequencing used immunoSEQ multiplex PCR; TCRdb keeps in-frame clones, though not all of them. The sample consists of some 84,000 clones, about 90% of them appearing once. Germline CDR1 and CDR2: LGHNA and YSLEER. V gave up 4 bases and J gave up 6 bases; unmatched junction bases: 14. This CDR3 has 16 amino acids. The sequence was obtained from a woman in her 70s with urothelial cancer. The specimen was PBMCs, collected around atezolizumab (anti-PD-L1) treatment. This rearrangement joins TRBV4-3 to TRBJ2-7, with 8 bases lining up with TRBD2. CDR3 sequence reads: CASSRAVGLEGSEQYF. CDR3 sequence (DNA): TGCGCCAGCAGCCGAGCAGTGGGACTAGAGGGCTCCGAGCAGTACTTC.